This T cell receptor (beta chain) is from a study of CD8 T cells in ankylosing spondylitis. Many counts were recorded for this clonotype. Trimming left V 4 bases short and J 7 bases short, with 17 bases between. Germline-derived CDR1 and CDR2 are SGDLS and YYNGEE. The CDR3 sequence is 14 residues long. Via MiXCR, TCRdb re-called the 5' RACE reads, giving one row per CDR3 protein. The top ten hold approximately 4.4% of the sample, which has around 40,000 distinct CDR3 sequences, around 2.8% seen once. This chain connects TRBV9 to TRBJ1-2; perhaps TRBD1 as D (5 bases). What was sequenced was blood, either unsorted or a sorted T cell fraction (not recorded which). This TCR was sampled from a male donor with ankylosing spondylitis or in good health (not recorded which). The CDR3 nucleotides read TGTGCCAGCAGCTCTACTAATGGCGGGGCTGGCTACACCTTC. Translated: CASSSTNGGAGYTF. Together with reference TRBV9 and TRBJ1-2, the CDR3 gives the full variable domain: DSGVTQTPKHLITATGQRVTLRCSPRSGDLSVYWYQQSLDQGLQFLIQYYNGEERAKGNILERFSAQQFPDLHSELNLSSLELGDSALYFCASSSTNGGAGYTFGSGTRLTVV.